What follows are 25 T cell receptor beta chains derived from one specimen sequenced in a study of human versus mouse CDR3 diversity and MHC coevolution (dated by TCRdb to between 2016 and 2019). The library was prepared using the immunoSEQ multiplex PCR assay. The immuneACCESS repertoire file appears here via TCRdb, limited to in-frame rearrangements. These files lack a portion of the clones; in checked studies, under half of the deficit traces to unresolved V genes, and the cause of the others is not known. Across this sample there are about 60,000 clones, with around 94% seen only once. The ten largest account for 18% of the sample. Sequenced: naive CD4+ T cells from blood. The cell subset or site label, read with the paper, signifies: CD45RO-negative CD62L-positive naive CD4 T cells. The receptors originated from a person aged 55 to 69 in good health.

This chain links TRBV30 with TRBJ2-2, with TRBD1 matching 8 bases. The ends lost 2 bases at V and 6 bases at J; junction bases unmatched: 11. The germline V gene encodes CDR1 GTSNPN and CDR2 SVGIG (reference sequence). The CDR3 is 16 residues long. CDR3 amino acids: CAWSSNTGGEAGELFF. CDR3 nucleotides: TGTGCCTGGAGTTCCAATACAGGGGGTGAGGCCGGGGAGCTGTTTTTT.

The gene calls are TRBV28 and TRBJ1-1; D not resolved. V lost 1 base, J lost 1 base, and 7 bases lay in between. Germline values: CDR1 MDHEN, CDR2 SYDVKM. This CDR3 region has 14 residues. CDR3 nucleotides: TGTGCCAGCAGTTTATCTCTCGGGAACACTGAAGCTTTCTTT. The encoded protein is CASSLSLGNTEAFF.

The chain couples TRBV9 to TRBJ2-2; D not resolved. CDR3 length: 12 residues. With 4 bases removed from V and 11 bases from J, the gap between germline ends came to 12 bases. The germline V gene has CDR1 SGDLS and CDR2 YYNGEE. CDR3 region: CASSTTVGELFF. CDR3 DNA sequence: TGTGCCAGCAGCACGACCGTGGGCGAGCTGTTTTTT.

This sequence joins TRBV12-5 and TRBJ2-5; 8 nucleotides line up with TRBD2. This CDR3 has 12 amino acids. The germline V gene encodes CDR1 LGHNT and CDR2 FRNRAP. V trimming: 9 bases; J trimming: 5 bases; junction bases outside the gene matches: 5. CDR3 DNA sequence: TGTGCTAGCAGCGGGAGCGTGGAGACCCAGTACTTC. This encodes CASSGSVETQYF.

This rearrangement joins TRBV9 to TRBJ2-5, with TRBD2 matching over 13 bases. This CDR3 is built from 16 residues. The germline CDR1 and CDR2 sequences are SGDLS and YYNGEE. The ends lost 4 bases at V and 5 bases at J; junction bases unmatched: 8. CDR3 loop: CASSITSGRAWETQYF. CDR3 coding DNA: TGTGCCAGCAGCATAACTAGCGGGAGGGCCTGGGAGACCCAGTACTTC.

The chain has TRBV6-5 and TRBJ2-4, with D possibly matching TRBD1 (6 bases). The V end lost 6 bases, the J end lost 0 bases, and 9 bases lay between the germline ends. The CDR3 sequence is 14 residues long. In germline, CDR1 is MNHEY, CDR2 SVGAGI. CDR3 region: CASSMTGAKNIQYF. The CDR3 bases are TGTGCCAGCAGCATGACAGGAGCCAAAAACATTCAGTACTTC.

The CDR3 region is CASSVPTNTEAFF. CDR3 nucleotide sequence: TGTGCCAGCAGTGTTCCCACAAACACTGAAGCTTTCTTT. V is TRBV2 and J is TRBJ1-1; D is undetermined. Germline V lookup: CDR1 SNHLY, CDR2 FYNNEI. The V and J ends lost 4 bases and 2 bases respectively, with 8 bases between them. CDR3 length: 13 amino acids.

This chain uses TRBV7-8 with TRBJ1-5; D might be TRBD1 (5 bases). In germline, CDR1 is SGHVS, CDR2 FQNEAQ. CDR3 length: 16 amino acids. V dropped 5 bases and J dropped 4 bases, with 18 bases sitting between them. The CDR3 DNA sequence: TGTGCCAGCAGCGGCCGGGGGGGTTGGGAAAATCAGCCCCAGCATTTT. It translates to CASSGRGGWENQPQHF.

The rearrangement joins TRBV18 to TRBJ2-7; 12 bases map to TRBD1. V lost 3 bases to trimming and J lost 0 bases; unmatched junction nucleotides: 0. Germline CDR1 KGHSH, CDR2 LQKENI. The CDR3 consists of 15 residues. CDR3 protein: CASSPGQGASYEQYF. CDR3 coding DNA: TGTGCCAGCTCACCGGGACAGGGGGCCTCCTACGAGCAGTACTTC.

This chain connects TRBV25-1 to TRBJ1-1; unclear D gene. This CDR3 has 13 residues. V was trimmed by 5 bases and J by 1 base, leaving 8 bases between them. Germline-derived CDR1 and CDR2 are MGHDK and SYGVNS. This CDR3 is CASSFRSNTEAFF. The CDR3 DNA sequence: TGTGCCAGCAGTTTTCGGTCGAACACTGAAGCTTTCTTT.

The chain recombines TRBV11-3 with TRBJ2-1, with a possible D match to TRBD2 (6 bases). Trimming removed 4 bases at V and 12 bases at J, with 28 bases between. Looked up from germline, CDR1 is SGHNT and CDR2 is YENEEA. The CDR3 is made up of 17 amino acids. The CDR3 is CASSSLNNPTSFGTQFF. DNA of the CDR3: TGTGCCAGCAGCTCCCTTAATAACCCGACTAGTTTTGGAACGCAGTTCTTC.

The chain combines TRBV2 with TRBJ1-5; the match to TRBD1 covers 9 bases. Germline V gives CDR1 SNHLY, CDR2 FYNNEI. The CDR3 length is 15 residues. Trimming removed 1 base from V and 16 bases from J; junction bases left unmatched: 14. The CDR3 protein is CASSEDMTGGPPQHF. In DNA form, the CDR3 reads TGTGCCAGCAGTGAAGATATGACAGGGGGTCCCCCTCAACATTTT.

The V gene is TRBV9, the J gene TRBJ1-1; 7 bases align to TRBD1. J was trimmed by 5 bases and V by 0 bases; bases with no gene match: 7. The CDR3 sequence is 15 residues long. The germline gives CDR1 SGDLS, CDR2 YYNGEE. The CDR3: CASSVAQTGRTEAFF. For the CDR3, the DNA is TGTGCCAGCAGCGTAGCCCAGACAGGGCGGACTGAAGCTTTCTTT.

The chain combines TRBV6-1 with TRBJ2-1, with TRBD1 matching over 9 bases. J was trimmed by 5 bases and V by 3 bases; bases with no gene match: 14. The length of the CDR3 is 18 residues. Looked up from germline, CDR1 is MNHNS and CDR2 is SASEGT. The CDR3 loop is CASSDWNLDRGIDNEQFF. CDR3 DNA: TGTGCCAGCAGTGACTGGAATCTCGACAGGGGGATAGACAATGAGCAGTTCTTC.

The table lists this clone with a few counts. The V and J genes are TRBV9 and TRBJ2-3; a weak D match, TRBD2 (5 bases). Germline V gene sequence: CDR1 SGDLS, CDR2 YYNGEE. Trimming pared 3 bases from V and 5 bases from J, leaving 7 bases between. This CDR3 is 12 amino acids long. CDR3 loop: CASSGRGDTQYF. CDR3 in DNA: TGTGCCAGCAGCGGCCGGGGAGATACGCAGTATTTT.

This sequence joins TRBV27 and TRBJ2-1, with 13 nucleotides matching TRBD2. This CDR3 region has 14 residues. V gave up 5 bases and J gave up 9 bases; unmatched junction bases: 4. CDR1 and CDR2 from the germline V gene are MNHEY and SMNVEV (reference sequence). In nucleotides, the CDR3 is TGTGCCAGCAGTCCGGGGACTAGCGGGATTGAGCAGTTCTTC. This encodes CASSPGTSGIEQFF.

The chain uses TRBV30 and TRBJ1-3; a weak D match, TRBD1 (6 bases). The germline gives CDR1 GTSNPN, CDR2 SVGIG (reference sequence). CDR3 length: 16 residues. Deletions cut 3 bases from V and 0 bases from J, with 15 bases between. The CDR3 nucleotides read TGTGCCTGGAGCCCCGACAGGCCTGGCTCTGGAAACACCATATATTTT. Protein: CAWSPDRPGSGNTIYF.

This CDR3 reads CASSLRRLLAGFDTDTQYF. The CDR3 DNA is TGTGCCAGCAGTCTTAGGCGTTTGCTAGCGGGGTTTGACACAGATACGCAGTATTTT. The chain carries TRBV11-2 and TRBJ2-3, with 9 bases matching TRBD2. Germline values: CDR1 SGHAT, CDR2 FQNNGV. The V and J ends lost 6 bases and 2 bases, in that order; junction bases with no gene match: 18. The CDR3 loop spans 19 amino acids.

The chain combines TRBV5-6 with TRBJ2-7, with TRBD2 matching 13 bases. With 2 bases clipped from V and 3 bases from J, the junction kept 5 bases outside the gene matches. CDR1 and CDR2 (germline): SGHDT, YYEEEE. The CDR3 sequence is 16 residues long. Here the CDR3 DNA reads TGTGCCAGCAGCTTTGGGACTAGCGGGACATACTACGAGCAGTACTTC. Its translation: CASSFGTSGTYYEQYF.

V is TRBV7-3 and J is TRBJ2-3; 9 bases line up with TRBD1. Germline trimming cut 5 bases from V and 14 bases from J; bases unmatched to any gene: 11. Germline CDR1 reads SGHTA; CDR2 reads FQGTGA. The length of the CDR3 is 13 residues. CDR3 protein: CASSPSTGTGRYF. The DNA for the CDR3 is TGTGCCAGCAGCCCAAGCACCGGGACAGGGCGGTATTTT.

The chain employs TRBV9 and TRBJ1-6, with TRBD1 matching over 8 bases. The V segment lost 1 base and the J segment 9 bases; nucleotides outside the gene matches: 6. The CDR3 is 15 residues long. Germline CDR1 is SGDLS and CDR2 is YYNGEE. This CDR3 reads CASSVSGQVVSPLHF. The CDR3 DNA is TGTGCCAGCAGCGTATCGGGACAGGTGGTTTCACCCCTCCACTTT.

V and J are TRBV6-1 and TRBJ1-2; 8 bases align to TRBD1. CDR3 length equals 14 residues. With V trimmed by 4 bases and J by 4 bases, 5 bases remained unmatched. CDR1 and CDR2 from the germline V gene are MNHNS and SASEGT. The chain's CDR3 is CASSVDREGYGYTF. CDR3 bases: TGTGCCAGCAGTGTGGACAGGGAGGGCTATGGCTACACCTTC.

V usage is TRBV27 and J usage is TRBJ2-7, with 15 positions matching TRBD2. Germline CDR1 MNHEY, CDR2 SMNVEV (reference sequence). The V segment lost 3 bases and the J segment 0 bases; nucleotides outside the gene matches: 6. CDR3 size: 18 residues. CDR3 sequence (DNA): TGTGCCAGCAGTTTTTTGGGACTAGCGGGAGGCTCCTCCTACGAGCAGTACTTC. This sequence encodes CASSFLGLAGGSSYEQYF.

V and J are TRBV7-3 and TRBJ2-1; the D gene is possibly TRBD2 (6 bases). V was shortened by 5 bases and J by 9 bases, with 14 bases between the two germline ends. This CDR3 region has 13 residues. CDR1 is SGHTA, CDR2 FQGTGA, per germline. CDR3 in amino acids: CASSPMGGGEQFF. CDR3 sequence (DNA): TGTGCCAGCAGCCCTATGGGAGGCGGTGAGCAGTTCTTC. Looking up the rest from reference TRBV7-3 and TRBJ2-1 gives the full variable domain: GAGVSQTPSNKVTEKGKYVELRCDPISGHTALYWYRQSLGQGPEFLIYFQGTGAADDSGLPNDRFFAVRPEGSVSTLKIQRTERGDSAVYLCASSPMGGGEQFFGPGTRLTVL.

This sequence joins TRBV15 and TRBJ2-2, with D possibly TRBD2 on 5 matching bases. Germline assignment: CDR1 LNHNV and CDR2 YYDKDF (reference sequence). The CDR3 length is 15 residues. Trimming took off 8 bases at V and 1 base at J, with 14 bases between the two ends. CDR3 sequence: CATAPSGGNTGELFF. DNA of the CDR3: TGTGCCACCGCGCCCAGCGGTGGGAACACCGGGGAGCTGTTTTTT.